The subject of this entry is one TCR beta chain. This clone's antigen is unknown. Base quality data are lacking; no much larger clone is found one base away. This entry comes from a study of CD8+ T cells in alopecia areata (dated by TCRdb to 2016 to 2019). Notes on the research overall: Treated patients were enrolled in an open-label pilot trial of oral tofacitinib at 5 to 10 mg twice daily for moderate-to-severe alopecia areata. Tofacitinib was given for 6 to 18 months, followed by 6 months of follow-up off drug to assess delayed response and recurrence. High-throughput TCRbeta sequencing was used to examine T cell clonal expansion in alopecia areata in both the C3H/HeJ mouse model and human patients. On the human side, TCRbeta sequencing was run on scalp tissue and on sorted CD4+ and CD8+ peripheral blood T cells from healthy controls and from alopecia areata patients with either patchy or totalis/universalis disease. Biopsies were taken from tofacitinib-treated patients at baseline and at 4 and 24 weeks of treatment, and a later scalp biopsy was taken in several of the tofacitinib-treated patients. Scalp clonality was compared across normal scalp (n=4), patchy alopecia areata scalp (n=8), and alopecia totalis/universalis scalp (n=8). RNA came from the PAXgene miRNA kit for fixed scalp, the miRNeasy kit for PBMCs, and the RNeasy kit for mouse skin. TCRbeta CDR3 regions were amplified by immunoSEQ multiplex PCR with 35 Vbeta forward and 13 Jbeta reverse primers.

Library prep was done by the immunoSEQ multiplex PCR assay. RNA was extracted from all samples and reverse transcribed into cDNA, which served as template for TCR sequencing. SuperScript III was used to make first-strand cDNA, primed with a 2:1 mix of oligo-dT and random hexamers. A synthetic immune receptor repertoire was used to gauge amplification bias, and whatever bias remained was removed computationally. For the original study's pipeline: Raw reads were preprocessed to remove errors, and CDR3 was defined by IMGT conventions from the conserved cysteine to phenylalanine. Clonality was computed as 1 minus the Shannon entropy, with the entropy normalized by log2 of the number of productive unique TCRs. Scalp TCRbeta sequences were cross-referenced with sorted blood CD4 and CD8 repertoires so that the CD4 or CD8 identity of scalp clones could be inferred. Sourced from immuneACCESS, this table was stored by TCRdb with only in-frame sequences that have V and J called. A share of the clones is absent; for the studies checked, an unresolved V gene accounts for under half, and the remainder has no known explanation. D and trimming were read from the DNA, whereas the V and J calls and clone size are those reported in that table. The sample table contains 180,000 or so clones; only one count was recorded for around 71% of them. The top ten clones comprise approximately 10% of the sample.

The time point label on this specimen signifies: baseline before oral tofacitinib. Peripheral blood and lesional scalp punch biopsies were obtained from patients with alopecia areata. After PBMCs were isolated by density centrifugation and stained for CD3, CD4 and CD8, a FACSAria was used to sort CD4+ and CD8+ T cells. Findings and caveats that apply to the study as a whole: Unlike mouse skin, where gammadelta T cells dominate, normal human skin contains resident alphabeta T cells that get sequenced too, which complicates analysis of the scalp TCR repertoire. Compared with normal scalp, lesional scalp had higher clonality and more expanded CD8+ clones, particularly in alopecia totalis/universalis, a pattern that suggests antigenic drive. Shared TCR sequences between patients were less evident than in mice, which may be partly attributable to HLA diversity in the patient population.

The cysteine opens and the phenylalanine closes a CDR3 of 14 amino acids. The only DNA kept is the CDR3, 42 bases in frame from the first base. Trimming removed 3 bases from V and 2 bases from J, leaving 11 bases between the germline ends. For CDR1 and CDR2, the germline V gene (reference sequence) lists PRHDT and FYEKMQ. The source is a human donor with alopecia areata. The starting material was CD8+ T cells sorted from blood, obtained at week 0. This sequence uses TRBV13 and TRBJ2-7; the D gene is perhaps TRBD1, from 6 matching bases. The nucleotide sequence is given as TGTGCCAGCAGCTTCTCGGGGACAACCTACGAGCAGTACTTC. Translated, this gives CASSFSGTTYEQYF. Reference TRBV13 and TRBJ2-7 proteins supply the regions before and after the CDR3; the full variable domain is: AAGVIQSPRHLIKEKRETATLKCYPIPRHDTVYWYQQGPGQDPQFLISFYEKMQSDKGSIPDRFSAQQFSDYHSELNMSSLELGDSALYFCASSFSGTTYEQYFGPGTRLTVT.